This T cell receptor beta chain was recovered during a study of CD8 T cells in Susac syndrome. The authors reverse transcribed roughly 0.45 to 1 ug RNA with random hexamers. The TCR beta CDR3 was amplified by immunoSEQ multiplex PCR across 54 Vbeta, 13 Jbeta. TCRdb called the immunoSEQ multiplex PCR reads again in MiXCR, with one record for every CDR3 protein. The sample contains tens of thousands of distinct CDR3 sequences, approximately 94% of which appear only once. TCR beta was sequenced from blood CD8+ and CD4+ T cells. Included as multiple sclerosis controls were treatment-naive patients who had stable or active relapsing-remitting disease. J lost 4 bases, V lost 6 bases, and 7 bases had no gene match. Germline CDR1 reads KGHSH; CDR2 reads LQKENI. CDR3 length: 14 amino acids.

The specimen was CD8+ T cells from PBMCs. The clonotype comes from a human donor with multiple sclerosis. The J gene is TRBJ1-2, the V gene TRBV18; 8 bases align to TRBD1. CDR3 in amino acids: CASSPPGQAYGYTF. The DNA for the CDR3 is TGTGCCAGCTCGCCCCCGGGACAGGCCTATGGCTACACCTTC.